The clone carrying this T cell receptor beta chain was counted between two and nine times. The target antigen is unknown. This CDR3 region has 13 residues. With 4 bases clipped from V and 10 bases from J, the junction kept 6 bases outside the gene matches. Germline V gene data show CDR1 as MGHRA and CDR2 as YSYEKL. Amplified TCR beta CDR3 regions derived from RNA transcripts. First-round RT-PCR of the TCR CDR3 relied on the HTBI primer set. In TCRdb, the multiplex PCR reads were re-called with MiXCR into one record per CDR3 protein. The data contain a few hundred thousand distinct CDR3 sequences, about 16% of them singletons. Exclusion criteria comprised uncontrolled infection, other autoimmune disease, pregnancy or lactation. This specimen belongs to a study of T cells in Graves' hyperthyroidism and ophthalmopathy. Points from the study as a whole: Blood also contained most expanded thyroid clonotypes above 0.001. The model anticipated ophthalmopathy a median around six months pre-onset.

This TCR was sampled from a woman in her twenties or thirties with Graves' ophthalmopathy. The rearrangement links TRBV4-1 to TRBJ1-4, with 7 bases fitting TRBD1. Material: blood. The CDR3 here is CASSLTQGGKLFF. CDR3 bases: TGCGCCAGCAGCCTCACTCAGGGGGGAAAACTGTTTTTT.